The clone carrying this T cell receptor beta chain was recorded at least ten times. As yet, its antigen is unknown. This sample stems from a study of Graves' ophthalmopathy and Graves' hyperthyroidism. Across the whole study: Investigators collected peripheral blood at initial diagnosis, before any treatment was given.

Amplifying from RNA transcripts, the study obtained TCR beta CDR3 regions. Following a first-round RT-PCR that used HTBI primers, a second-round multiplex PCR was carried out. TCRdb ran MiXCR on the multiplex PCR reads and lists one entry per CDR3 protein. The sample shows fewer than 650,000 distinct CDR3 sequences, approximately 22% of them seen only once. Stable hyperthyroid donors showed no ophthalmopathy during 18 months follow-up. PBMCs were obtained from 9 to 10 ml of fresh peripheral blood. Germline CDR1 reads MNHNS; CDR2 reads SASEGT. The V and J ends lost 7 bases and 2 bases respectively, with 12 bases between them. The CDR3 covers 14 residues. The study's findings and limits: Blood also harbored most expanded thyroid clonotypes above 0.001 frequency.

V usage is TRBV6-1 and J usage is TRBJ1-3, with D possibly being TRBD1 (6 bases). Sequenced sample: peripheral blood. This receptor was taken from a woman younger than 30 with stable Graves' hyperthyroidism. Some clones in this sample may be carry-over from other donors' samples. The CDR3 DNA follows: TGTGCCAGCACGCAGGGGACTGCTGGAAACACCATATATTTT. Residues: CASTQGTAGNTIYF.